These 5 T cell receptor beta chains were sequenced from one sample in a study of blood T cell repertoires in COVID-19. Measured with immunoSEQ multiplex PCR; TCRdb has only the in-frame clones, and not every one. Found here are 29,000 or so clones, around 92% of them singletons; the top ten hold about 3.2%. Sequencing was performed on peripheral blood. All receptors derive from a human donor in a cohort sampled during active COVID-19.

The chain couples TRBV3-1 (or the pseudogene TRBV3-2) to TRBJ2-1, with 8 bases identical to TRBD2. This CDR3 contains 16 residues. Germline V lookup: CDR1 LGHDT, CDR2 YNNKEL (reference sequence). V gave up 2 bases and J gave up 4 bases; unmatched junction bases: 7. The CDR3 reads CASSQSGLEKYNEQFF. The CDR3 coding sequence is TGTGCCAGCAGCCAATCGGGACTAGAAAAGTACAATGAGCAGTTCTTC.

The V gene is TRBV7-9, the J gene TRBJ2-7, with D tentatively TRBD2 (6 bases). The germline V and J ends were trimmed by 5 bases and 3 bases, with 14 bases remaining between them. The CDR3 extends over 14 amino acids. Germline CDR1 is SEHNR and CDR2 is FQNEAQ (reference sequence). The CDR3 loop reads CASSGGTVVYEQYF. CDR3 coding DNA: TGTGCCAGCAGCGGCGGGACTGTCGTCTACGAGCAGTACTTC.

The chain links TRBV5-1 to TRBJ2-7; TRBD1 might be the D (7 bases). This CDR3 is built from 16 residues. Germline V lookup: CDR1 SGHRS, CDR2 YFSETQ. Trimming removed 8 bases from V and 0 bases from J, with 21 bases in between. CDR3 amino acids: CASARGGTVSSYEQYF. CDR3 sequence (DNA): TGCGCCAGTGCTAGGGGCGGGACAGTGAGCTCCTACGAGCAGTACTTC. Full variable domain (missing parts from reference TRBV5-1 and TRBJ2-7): KAGVTQTPRYLIKTRGQQVTLSCSPISGHRSVSWYQQTPGQGLQFLFEYFSETQRNKGNFPGRFSGRQFSNSRSEMNVSTLELGDSALYLCASARGGTVSSYEQYFGPGTRLTVT.

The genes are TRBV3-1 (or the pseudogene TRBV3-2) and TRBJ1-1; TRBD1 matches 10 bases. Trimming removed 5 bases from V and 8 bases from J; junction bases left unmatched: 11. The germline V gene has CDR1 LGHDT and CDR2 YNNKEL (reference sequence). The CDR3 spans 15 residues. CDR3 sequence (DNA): TGTGCCAGCAGCTCCCGGGACAGGGGCCACCAAGAAGCTTTCTTT. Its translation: CASSSRDRGHQEAFF.

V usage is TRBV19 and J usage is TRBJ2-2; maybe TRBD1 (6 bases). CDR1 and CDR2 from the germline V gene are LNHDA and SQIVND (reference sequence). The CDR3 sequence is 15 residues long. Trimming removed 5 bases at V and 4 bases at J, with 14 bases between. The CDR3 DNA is TGTGCCAGTAGTCCAGGGGTCGTTGGCACCGGGGAGCTGTTTTTT. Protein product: CASSPGVVGTGELFF.